This T cell receptor beta chain came from a study of T cell repertoires in cytomegalovirus infection. Study-level information: Both CMV infection and a matching HLA type were indicated by public TCR beta signatures. Study results and caveats: Pooled public TCR beta family frequency picked out CMV carriers with the relevant HLA. HLA-C-restricted CMV-specific TCR beta clonotypes prevailed in the ex vivo response.

Using its own MiXCR run on the reads, TCRdb lists one record per CDR3 protein. The repertoire has fewer than 950,000 distinct CDR3 sequences, 30% to 35% of them found once; the top ten carry 9.5% to 15%. This clonotype was seen many times. What it binds is not known. V was clipped by 1 base and J by 4 bases, with 13 bases between them. This CDR3 comprises 16 residues. Germline CDR1 and CDR2: MGHRA and YSYEKL. The rearrangement joins TRBV4-1 to TRBJ2-2; D is possibly TRBD2 (5 bases). The specimen was cultured CD8+ T cells from PBMCs, collected from culture after CMV antigen stimulation. This clonotype was sampled from a human donor in good health (CMV status not recorded). Some clones in this sample may be carry-over from other donors' samples. The CDR3 DNA is TGCGCCAGCAGCCAAGTCAGTAGCGTAAGCACCGGGGAGCTGTTTTTT. This translates into CASSQVSSVSTGELFF.